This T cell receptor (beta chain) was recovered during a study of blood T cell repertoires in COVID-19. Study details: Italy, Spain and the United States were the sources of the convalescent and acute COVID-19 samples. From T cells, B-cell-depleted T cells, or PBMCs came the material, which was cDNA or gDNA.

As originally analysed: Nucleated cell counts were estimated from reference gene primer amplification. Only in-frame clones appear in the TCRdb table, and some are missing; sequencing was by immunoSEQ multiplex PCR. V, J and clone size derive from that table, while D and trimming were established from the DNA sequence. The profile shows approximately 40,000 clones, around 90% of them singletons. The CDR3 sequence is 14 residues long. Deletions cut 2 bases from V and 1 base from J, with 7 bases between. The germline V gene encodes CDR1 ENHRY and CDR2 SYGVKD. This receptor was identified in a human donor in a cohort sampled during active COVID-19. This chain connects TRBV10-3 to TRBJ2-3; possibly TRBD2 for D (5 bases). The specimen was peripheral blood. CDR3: CAISEPRGTDTQYF. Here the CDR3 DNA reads TGTGCCATCAGTGAGCCGCGGGGCACAGATACGCAGTATTTT.